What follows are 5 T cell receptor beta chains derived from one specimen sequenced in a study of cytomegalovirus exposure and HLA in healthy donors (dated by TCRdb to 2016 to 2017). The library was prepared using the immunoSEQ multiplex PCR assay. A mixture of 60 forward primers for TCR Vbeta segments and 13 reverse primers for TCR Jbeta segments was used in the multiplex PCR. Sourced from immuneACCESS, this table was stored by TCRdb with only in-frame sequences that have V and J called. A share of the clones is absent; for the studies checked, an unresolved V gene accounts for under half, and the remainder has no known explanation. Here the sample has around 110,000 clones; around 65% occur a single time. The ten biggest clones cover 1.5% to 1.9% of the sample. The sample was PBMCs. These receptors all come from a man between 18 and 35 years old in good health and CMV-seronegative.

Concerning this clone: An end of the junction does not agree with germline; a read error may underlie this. The CDR3 here is CAWSAGSSDQPQHF. CDR3 nucleotide sequence: TGTGCCTGGAGTGCTGGGTCTAGCGATCAGCCCCAGCATTTT. The chain links TRBV30 to TRBJ1-5; D gene unclear. Germline V gene sequence: CDR1 GTSNPN, CDR2 SVGIG (reference sequence). CDR3 length: 14 amino acids.

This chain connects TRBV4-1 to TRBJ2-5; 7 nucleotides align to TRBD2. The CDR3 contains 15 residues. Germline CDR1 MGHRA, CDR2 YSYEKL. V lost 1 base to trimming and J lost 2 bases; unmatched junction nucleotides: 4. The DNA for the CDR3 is TGCGCCAGCAGCCAAGCGGAAGCGGGGCAAGAGACCCAGTACTTC. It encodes CASSQAEAGQETQYF.

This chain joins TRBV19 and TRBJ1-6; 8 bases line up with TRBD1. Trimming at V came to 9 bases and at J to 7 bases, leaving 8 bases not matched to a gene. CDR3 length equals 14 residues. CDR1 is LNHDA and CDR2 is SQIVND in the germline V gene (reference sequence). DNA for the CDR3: TGTGCCAGCTCCGGGACAGGAATCAATTCACCCCTCCACTTT. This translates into CASSGTGINSPLHF.

CDR3 nucleotide sequence: TGTGCCATCAGAGGGGGGGGTAGCAATCAGCCCCAGCATTTT. Protein: CAIRGGGSNQPQHF. The chain carries TRBV10-3 and TRBJ1-5; TRBD1 is a possible D gene (6 bases). The CDR3 totals 14 residues. Trimming cost V 6 bases and J 0 bases, with 9 bases left between them. From germline, CDR1 is ENHRY and CDR2 SYGVKD.

The CDR3 reads CASSSTRGYEQYF. As DNA, the CDR3 is TGTGCCAGCAGTTCGACCAGGGGCTACGAGCAGTACTTC. This chain uses TRBV28 with TRBJ2-7; D is perhaps TRBD1 (6 bases). V lost 4 bases, J lost 3 bases, and 10 bases lay in between. The CDR3 has 13 amino acids. Germline loops: CDR1 MDHEN, CDR2 SYDVKM.